Below are 21 T cell receptor beta chains sequenced from a single sample in a study of cytomegalovirus exposure and HLA in healthy donors. Primers included in the PCR were 60 Vbeta and 13 Jbeta primers. TCRdb's copy holds only in-frame clones and misses some; the assay was immunoSEQ multiplex PCR. The sample has roughly 40,000 clones, and its top ten clones hold 3% to 4.5%. The sample consisted of PBMCs. These TCRs come from a male donor in good health and CMV-seronegative.

This sequence joins TRBV7-9 and TRBJ2-5; 8 bases agree with TRBD1. J lost 4 bases, V lost 5 bases, and 9 bases had no gene match. The CDR3 runs 15 residues. The germline V gene encodes CDR1 SEHNR and CDR2 FQNEAQ (reference sequence). The CDR3 spells CASSTDRETVETQYF. The CDR3 coding sequence is TGTGCCAGCAGCACGGACAGGGAAACGGTAGAGACCCAGTACTTC.

V is TRBV6-5 and J is TRBJ2-7; no reliable D call. The CDR3 sequence is 13 residues long. Per the germline V gene, CDR1 is MNHEY and CDR2 is SVGAGI. Trimming pared 0 bases from V and 3 bases from J, leaving 6 bases between. The CDR3 protein is CASSYSLRYEQYF. DNA of the CDR3: TGTGCCAGCAGTTACTCTCTACGCTACGAGCAGTACTTC.

The J gene is TRBJ1-5, the V gene TRBV28; 9 bases map to TRBD1. Germline CDR1 and CDR2: MDHEN and SYDVKM. J gave up 7 bases and V 0 bases, and 1 base lay outside the gene matches. The CDR3 sequence is 14 residues long. This chain's CDR3 is CASSLWGQGQPQHF. Here the CDR3 DNA reads TGTGCCAGCAGTTTATGGGGACAGGGACAGCCCCAGCATTTT.

The chain has TRBV2 and TRBJ1-1, with D maybe TRBD1 (5 bases). CDR3 length equals 15 residues. Germline CDR1 is SNHLY and CDR2 is FYNNEI. With 5 bases removed from V and 4 bases from J, the gap between germline ends came to 17 bases. CDR3 DNA sequence: TGTGCCAGCAGTCGGGATCGGGGGAAGGGCACTGAAGCTTTCTTT. This sequence encodes CASSRDRGKGTEAFF.

The chain uses TRBV13 and TRBJ1-1; D not certain. V was trimmed by 0 bases and J by 8 bases, leaving 4 bases between them. Germline V CDR1 and CDR2: PRHDT, FYEKMQ (reference sequence). The CDR3 is 11 residues long. CDR3 DNA sequence: TGTGCCAGCAGCTTAGGGACAGAAGCTTTCTTT. Translation: CASSLGTEAFF.

The genes are TRBV25-1 and TRBJ2-1, with no clear D. The CDR3 has 12 residues. Looked up from germline, CDR1 is MGHDK and CDR2 is SYGVNS. Trimming cost V 3 bases and J 7 bases, with 7 bases left between them. The CDR3 nucleotides read TGTGCCAGCAGTGAGAGGTGGAATGAGCAGTTCTTC. The encoded protein is CASSERWNEQFF.

The chain has TRBV4-1 and TRBJ1-1; D is undetermined. Trimming removed 3 bases at V and 0 bases at J, with 17 bases between. The CDR3 is 17 residues long. Germline V CDR1 and CDR2: MGHRA, YSYEKL. This chain's CDR3 is CASSQNPVYRVNTEAFF. Written as DNA, the CDR3 is TGCGCCAGCAGCCAGAACCCCGTCTATCGGGTGAACACTGAAGCTTTCTTT.

V is TRBV27 and J is TRBJ2-6, with D perhaps matching TRBD1 (6 bases). Trimming removed 6 bases from V and 2 bases from J, with 23 bases in between. Germline CDR1 MNHEY, CDR2 SMNVEV (reference sequence). This CDR3 region has 19 residues. CDR3 coding DNA: TGTGCCAGCAGCCCCGCCCCCTACAGGGCCTCCCCTGGGGCCAACGTCCTGACTTTC. Translating gives CASSPAPYRASPGANVLTF. The full variable domain, its missing parts supplied by reference TRBV27 and TRBJ2-6, is EAQVTQNPRYLITVTGKKLTVTCSQNMNHEYMSWYRQDPGLGLRQIYYSMNVEVTDKGDVPEGYKVSRKEKRNFPLILESPSPNQTSLYFCASSPAPYRASPGANVLTFGAGSRLTVL.

On this clone itself: Compared with germline, one end of the junction differs, possibly owing to a read error. This sample includes further DNA sequences coding for the same CDR3. The chain recombines TRBV30 with TRBJ2-1; 8 positions agree with TRBD2. This CDR3 is 18 amino acids long. Per the germline V gene, CDR1 is GTSNPN and CDR2 is SVGIG (reference sequence). The CDR3 nucleotides read TGTGCCTGGAGTGGGGAGCGGGGGCCCCTCAGCTCCTACAATGAACAGTTCTTC. The encoded protein is CAWSGERGPLSSYNEQFF. Complete variable domain (other parts from reference TRBV30 and TRBJ2-1): SQTIHQWPATLVQPVGSPLSLECTVEGTSNPNLYWYRQAAGRGLQLLFYSVGIGQISSEVPQNLSASRPQDRQFILSSKKLLLSDSGFYLCAWSGERGPLSSYNEQFFGPGTRLTVL.

The chain couples TRBV7-6 to TRBJ2-7; 9 bases map to TRBD2. The CDR3 contains 16 residues. The germline CDR1 and CDR2 sequences are SGHVS and FNYEAQ. Trimming at V came to 2 bases and at J to 3 bases, leaving 8 bases not matched to a gene. CDR3: CASSLTGTSKIYEQYF. CDR3 in DNA: TGTGCCAGCAGCTTAACCGGGACTAGCAAAATCTACGAGCAGTACTTC.

This rearrangement joins TRBV13 to TRBJ2-1, with D possibly being TRBD2 (5 bases). There are 14 residues in the CDR3. Trimming removed 7 bases at V and 4 bases at J, with 14 bases between. The germline V gene encodes CDR1 PRHDT and CDR2 FYEKMQ (reference sequence). Here the CDR3 DNA reads TGTGCCAGCACAGAGGGCAGGAAGTACAATGAGCAGTTCTTC. It translates to CASTEGRKYNEQFF.

This sequence joins TRBV5-1 and TRBJ1-2, with 9 bases identical to TRBD1. The CDR3 is 15 residues long. Trimming cost V 0 bases and J 8 bases; bases outside gene matches: 8. CDR1 is SGHRS, CDR2 YFSETQ, per germline. The CDR3 DNA is TGCGCCAGCAGCTTGGAGGGCGGACAGGGGAGCGGCTACACCTTC. It translates to CASSLEGGQGSGYTF.

The genes are TRBV7-9 and TRBJ1-1, with 9 bases fitting TRBD1. The V segment lost 6 bases and the J segment 5 bases; nucleotides outside the gene matches: 13. CDR1 is SEHNR and CDR2 is FQNEAQ in the germline V gene (reference sequence). The CDR3 covers 16 residues. The CDR3 loop is CASSFTNRGLGTEAFF. The CDR3, as DNA: TGTGCCAGCAGTTTCACAAACAGGGGGCTCGGTACTGAAGCTTTCTTT.

The chain is built from TRBV6-1 and TRBJ1-5; TRBD1 matches at 7 bases. Germline assignment: CDR1 MNHNS and CDR2 SASEGT. The CDR3 contains 14 residues. After removal of 5 bases from V and 2 bases from J, the junction contained 3 bases not matched to a gene. The CDR3 DNA reads TGTGCCAGCAGTCACGACAGGGGCAATCAGCCCCAGCATTTT. Translating gives CASSHDRGNQPQHF.

The gene calls are TRBV4-1 and TRBJ1-5; 9 bases match TRBD1. Germline assignment: CDR1 MGHRA and CDR2 YSYEKL. V shed 3 bases, J shed 5 bases, and the junction held 5 bases outside the gene matches. CDR3 length: 15 residues. CDR3 sequence (DNA): TGCGCCAGCAGCCAGAGGGACAGGGACGATCAGCCCCAGCATTTT. Translating gives CASSQRDRDDQPQHF.

The rearrangement joins TRBV7-9 to TRBJ2-2, with D perhaps matching TRBD1 (6 bases). Germline CDR1 and CDR2: SEHNR and FQNEAQ (reference sequence). The CDR3 consists of 15 residues. V lost 2 bases, J lost 6 bases, and 13 bases lay in between. The CDR3, as DNA: TGTGCCAGCAGCTTATTACAGGGAGCCCCCGGGGAGCTGTTTTTT. Translated, it gives CASSLLQGAPGELFF.

To note about this clone: The sample carries other DNA sequences with the same CDR3. The rearrangement uses TRBV7-2 and TRBJ1-5; the match to TRBD1 covers 8 bases. Germline CDR1 is SGHTA and CDR2 is FQGNSA. Trimming took 0 bases from V and 3 from J; bases not matched to a gene: 4. The CDR3 runs 16 residues. The CDR3 is CASSLAGQGANQPQHF. DNA for the CDR3: TGTGCCAGCAGCTTAGCAGGCCAGGGGGCCAATCAGCCCCAGCATTTT.

The V call is TRBV4-2, the J call TRBJ2-3, with D maybe TRBD1 (6 bases). The CDR3 has 16 amino acids. The V gene lost 4 bases and the J gene lost 2 bases, with 16 bases spanning the gap. Germline CDR1 and CDR2: LGHNA and YNFKEQ. The CDR3 spells CASSLGGQGTTDTQYF. The CDR3 nucleotides are TGTGCCAGCAGCCTAGGAGGCCAGGGGACCACAGATACGCAGTATTTT.

The chain employs TRBV12-5 and TRBJ1-5; possibly TRBD1 for D (5 bases). The CDR3 spans 14 residues. Germline V gene sequence: CDR1 LGHNT, CDR2 FRNRAP. V dropped 1 base and J dropped 6 bases, with 10 bases sitting between them. CDR3: CASGLGQGGQPQHF. Here the CDR3 DNA reads TGTGCTAGTGGTTTGGGGCAGGGAGGTCAGCCCCAGCATTTT.

V and J are TRBV9 and TRBJ2-3, with a possible D match to TRBD2 (6 bases). Trimming stripped 2 bases from V and 0 bases from J, with 13 bases between. This CDR3 has 16 residues. CDR1 and CDR2 from the germline V gene are SGDLS and YYNGEE. CDR3 DNA sequence: TGTGCCAGCAGCGTCTCGGGACTCTCAAGCACAGATACGCAGTATTTT. Residues: CASSVSGLSSTDTQYF.

The chain recombines TRBV5-8 with TRBJ2-3; TRBD2 agrees at 7 bases. Germline V gene lookup returns CDR1 SGHTS and CDR2 YDEGEE. The CDR3 is made up of 13 amino acids. The junction had 4 bases not matched to a gene; V was cut back by 5 bases and J by 4 bases. CDR3 in amino acids: CASRRTRSDTQYF. The CDR3 DNA is TGTGCCAGCAGGCGGACTAGATCAGATACGCAGTATTTT.